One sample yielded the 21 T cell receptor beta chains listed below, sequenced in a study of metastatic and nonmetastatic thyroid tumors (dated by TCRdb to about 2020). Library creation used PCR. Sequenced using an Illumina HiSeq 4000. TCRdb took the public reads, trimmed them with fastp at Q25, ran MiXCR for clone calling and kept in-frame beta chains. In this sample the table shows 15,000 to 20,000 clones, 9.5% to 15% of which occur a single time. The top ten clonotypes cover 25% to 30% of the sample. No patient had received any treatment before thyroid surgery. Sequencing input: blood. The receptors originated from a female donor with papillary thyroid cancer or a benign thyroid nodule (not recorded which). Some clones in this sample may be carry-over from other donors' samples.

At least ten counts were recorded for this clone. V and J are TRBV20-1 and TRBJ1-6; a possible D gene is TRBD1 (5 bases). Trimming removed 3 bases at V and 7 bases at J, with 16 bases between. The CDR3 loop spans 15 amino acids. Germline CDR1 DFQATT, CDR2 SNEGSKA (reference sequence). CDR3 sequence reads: CSASPPAGTNSPLHF. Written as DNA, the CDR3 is TGCAGTGCTAGCCCCCCGGCAGGGACGAATTCACCCCTCCACTTT.

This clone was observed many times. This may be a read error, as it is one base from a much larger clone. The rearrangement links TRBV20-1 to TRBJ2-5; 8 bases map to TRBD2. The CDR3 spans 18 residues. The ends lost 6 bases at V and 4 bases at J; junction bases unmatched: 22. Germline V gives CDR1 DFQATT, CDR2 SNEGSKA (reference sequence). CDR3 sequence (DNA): TGCAGTGCCTACTCCGGGACTAGAGGGAGGGCCGCACGAGAGACCCAGTACTTC. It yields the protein CSAYSGTRGRAARETQYF.

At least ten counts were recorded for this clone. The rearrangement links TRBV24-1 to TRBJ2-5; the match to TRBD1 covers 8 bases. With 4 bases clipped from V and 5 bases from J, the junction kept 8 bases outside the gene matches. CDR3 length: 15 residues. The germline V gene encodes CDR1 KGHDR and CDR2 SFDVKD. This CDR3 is CATSDGQGAGETQYF. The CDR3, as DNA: TGTGCCACCAGTGACGGCCAGGGGGCCGGTGAGACCCAGTACTTC.

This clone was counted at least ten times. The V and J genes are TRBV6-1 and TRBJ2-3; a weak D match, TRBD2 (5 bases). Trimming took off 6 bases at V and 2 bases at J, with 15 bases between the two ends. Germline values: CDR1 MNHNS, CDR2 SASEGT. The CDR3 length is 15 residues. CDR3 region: CASRDPSRSTDTQYF. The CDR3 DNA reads TGTGCCAGCAGGGACCCTAGCAGATCCACAGATACGCAGTATTTT.

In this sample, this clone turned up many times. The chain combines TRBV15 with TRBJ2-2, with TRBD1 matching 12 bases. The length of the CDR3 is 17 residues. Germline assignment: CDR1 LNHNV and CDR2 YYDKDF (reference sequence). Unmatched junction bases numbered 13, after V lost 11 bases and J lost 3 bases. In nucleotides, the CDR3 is TGTGCCTCCTTATTAATACGGGACAGGGGGCACACCGGGGAGCTGTTTTTT. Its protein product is CASLLIRDRGHTGELFF.

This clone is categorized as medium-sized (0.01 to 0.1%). As DNA, the CDR3 is TGTGCCAGCAGTCACGGGCCAACCAGGGACACCGGGGAGCTGTTTTTT. Its protein product is CASSHGPTRDTGELFF. V is TRBV6-2 or TRBV6-3 and J is TRBJ2-2; possibly TRBD1 for D (5 bases). V was shortened by 5 bases and J by 3 bases, with 16 bases between the two germline ends. The CDR3 is made up of 16 amino acids. The V gene's germline CDR1 is MNHEY and CDR2 SVGEGT.

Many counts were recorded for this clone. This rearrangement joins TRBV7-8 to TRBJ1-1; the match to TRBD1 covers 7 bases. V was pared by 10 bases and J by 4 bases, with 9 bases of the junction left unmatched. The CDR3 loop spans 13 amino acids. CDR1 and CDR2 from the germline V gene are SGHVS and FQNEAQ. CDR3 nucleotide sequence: TGTGCCATCCAGGGGGGGGTGGGCACTGAAGCTTTCTTT. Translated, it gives CAIQGGVGTEAFF.

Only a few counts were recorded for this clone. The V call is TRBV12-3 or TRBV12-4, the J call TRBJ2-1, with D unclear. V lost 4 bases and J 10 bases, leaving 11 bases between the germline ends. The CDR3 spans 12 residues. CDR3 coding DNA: TGTGCCAGCAGTTCTCTTACCCGGGAGCAGTTCTTC. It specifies CASSSLTREQFF.

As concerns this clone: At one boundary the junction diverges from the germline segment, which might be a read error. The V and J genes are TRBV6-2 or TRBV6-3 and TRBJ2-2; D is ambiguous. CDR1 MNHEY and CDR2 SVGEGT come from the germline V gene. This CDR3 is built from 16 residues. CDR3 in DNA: TGTGCCAGCAGTTACTCGAGAGCCTCACCGACCGTGGAGCTGTTTTTT. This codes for CASSYSRASPTVELFF.

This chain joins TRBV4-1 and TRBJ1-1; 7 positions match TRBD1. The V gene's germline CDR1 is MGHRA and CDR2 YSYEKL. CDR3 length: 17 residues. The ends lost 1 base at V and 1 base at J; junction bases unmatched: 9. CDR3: CASSQGRLGTANTEAFF. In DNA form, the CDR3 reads TGCGCCAGCAGCCAAGGTAGGCTCGGGACAGCGAACACTGAAGCTTTCTTT.

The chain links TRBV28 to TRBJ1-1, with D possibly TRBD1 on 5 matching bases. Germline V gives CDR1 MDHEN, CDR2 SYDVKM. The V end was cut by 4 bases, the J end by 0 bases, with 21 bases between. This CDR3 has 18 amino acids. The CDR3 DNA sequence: TGTGCCAGCAGTTACGGTCTGGGTGTCGGGGGGGTGAACACTGAAGCTTTCTTT. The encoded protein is CASSYGLGVGGVNTEAFF.

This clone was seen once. The CDR3 loop is CASRQGGGNEKLFF. The CDR3 DNA reads TGTGCCAGCAGACAGGGAGGGGGTAATGAAAAACTGTTTTTT. V is TRBV6-1 and J is TRBJ1-4, with a weak D call TRBD1 (6 bases). The CDR3 consists of 14 residues. The germline gives CDR1 MNHNS, CDR2 SASEGT. Trimming cost V 6 bases and J 4 bases, with 12 bases left between them.

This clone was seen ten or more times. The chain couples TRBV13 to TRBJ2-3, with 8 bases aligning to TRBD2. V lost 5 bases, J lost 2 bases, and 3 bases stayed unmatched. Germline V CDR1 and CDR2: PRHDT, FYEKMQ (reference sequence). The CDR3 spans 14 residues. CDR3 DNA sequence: TGTGCCAGCAGCCCAGCGGGAGTCACAGATACGCAGTATTTT. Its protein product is CASSPAGVTDTQYF.

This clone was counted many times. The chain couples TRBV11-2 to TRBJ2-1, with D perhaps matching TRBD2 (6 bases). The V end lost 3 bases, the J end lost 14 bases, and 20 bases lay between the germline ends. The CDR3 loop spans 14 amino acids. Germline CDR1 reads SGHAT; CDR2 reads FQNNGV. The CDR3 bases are TGTGCCAGCAGCTTCGCCTCCGGGGGTATTAAGAAGTTCTTC. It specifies CASSFASGGIKKFF.

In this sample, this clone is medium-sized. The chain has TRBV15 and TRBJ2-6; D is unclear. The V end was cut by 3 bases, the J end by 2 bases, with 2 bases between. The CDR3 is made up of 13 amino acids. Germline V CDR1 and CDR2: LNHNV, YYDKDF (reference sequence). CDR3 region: CATSSPGANVLTF. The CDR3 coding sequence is TGTGCCACCAGCAGCCCTGGGGCCAACGTCCTGACTTTC.

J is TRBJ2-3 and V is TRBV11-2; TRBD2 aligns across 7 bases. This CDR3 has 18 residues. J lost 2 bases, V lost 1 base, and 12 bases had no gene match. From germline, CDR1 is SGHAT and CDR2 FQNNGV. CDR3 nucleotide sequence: TGTGCCAGCAGCTTAGTGGTGCTAGCGGCGGGGCCCACAGATACGCAGTATTTT. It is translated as CASSLVVLAAGPTDTQYF.

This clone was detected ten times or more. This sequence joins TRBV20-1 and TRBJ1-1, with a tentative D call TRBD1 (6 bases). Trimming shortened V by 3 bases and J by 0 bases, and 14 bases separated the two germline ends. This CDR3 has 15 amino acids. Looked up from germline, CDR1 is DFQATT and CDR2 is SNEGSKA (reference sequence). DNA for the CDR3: TGCAGTGCTAGGGCCCCACAGGGCATGAACACTGAAGCTTTCTTT. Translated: CSARAPQGMNTEAFF.

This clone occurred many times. This CDR3 reads CASSPTGGNTGELFF. The CDR3 coding sequence is TGTGCCAGCAGTCCCACGGGGGGCAACACCGGGGAGCTGTTTTTT. This chain links TRBV6-1 with TRBJ2-2; tentative D call: TRBD2 (7 bases). The V gene lost 5 bases and the J gene lost 2 bases, with 12 bases spanning the gap. The CDR3 consists of 15 residues. CDR1 is MNHNS and CDR2 is SASEGT in the germline V gene.

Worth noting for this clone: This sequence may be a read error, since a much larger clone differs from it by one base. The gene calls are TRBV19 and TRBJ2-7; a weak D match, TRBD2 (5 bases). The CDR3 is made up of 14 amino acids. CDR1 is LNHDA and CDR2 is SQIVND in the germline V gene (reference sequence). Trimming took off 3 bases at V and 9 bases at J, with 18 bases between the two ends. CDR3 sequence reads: CASSMISDSGGQYF. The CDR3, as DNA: TGTGCCAGTAGTATGATATCGGACTCCGGCGGGCAGTACTTC. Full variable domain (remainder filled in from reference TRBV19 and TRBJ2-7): DGGITQSPKYLFRKEGQNVTLSCEQNLNHDAMYWYRQDPGQGLRLIYYSQIVNDFQKGDIAEGYSVSREKKESFPLTVTSAQKNPTAFYLCASSMISDSGGQYFGPGTRLTVT.

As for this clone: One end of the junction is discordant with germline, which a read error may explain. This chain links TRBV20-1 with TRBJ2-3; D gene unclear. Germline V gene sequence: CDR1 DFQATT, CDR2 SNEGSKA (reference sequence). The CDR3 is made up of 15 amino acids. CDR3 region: CSDPAGGPLADTKYF. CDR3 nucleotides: TGCAGTGATCCCGCCGGCGGACCTCTGGCAGATACGAAGTATTTT.

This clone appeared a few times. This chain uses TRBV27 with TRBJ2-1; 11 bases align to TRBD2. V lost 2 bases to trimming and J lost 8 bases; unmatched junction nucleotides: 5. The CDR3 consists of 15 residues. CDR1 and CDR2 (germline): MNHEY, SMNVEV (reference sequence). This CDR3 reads CASSLRLAGGDEQFF. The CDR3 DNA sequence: TGTGCCAGCAGTTTACGGCTAGCGGGAGGCGATGAGCAGTTCTTC.